This T cell receptor beta chain was profiled in a study of blood T cells in healthy people across ages. Donation came from healthy Caucasian individuals in Russia who were aged 6 to 90. Combining a sample-barcoded 5' primer with a J-beta primer mix, a second PCR ran for roughly 7 to 11 cycles. The template-switch adaptor, which had 12 random nucleotides, put a tag on each cDNA molecule. A single record per CDR3 protein comes from TCRdb applying MiXCR to the 5' RACE reads. The sample has about 1.5 million distinct CDR3 sequences; 42% are singletons. Study results and caveats: Unsorted PBMC input precluded a conclusive naive versus antigen-experienced comparison. Among long-lived donors, naive CD4+ cells were more numerous and diversity higher than in aged donors.

As regards this clonotype: Antigen specificity is unknown.

The V gene's germline CDR1 is ENHRY and CDR2 SYGVKD. The CDR3 consists of 12 residues. V was cut by 10 bases and J by 3 bases, with 13 bases left in between. J is TRBJ2-7 and V is TRBV10-3; D may correspond to TRBD1 or TRBD2 (5 bases each). This receptor was obtained from a woman younger than 30 in good health. Sequencing was performed on blood. The CDR3 region is CATPGRVYEQYF. The CDR3, as DNA: TGTGCCACTCCGGGACGAGTCTACGAGCAGTACTTC.